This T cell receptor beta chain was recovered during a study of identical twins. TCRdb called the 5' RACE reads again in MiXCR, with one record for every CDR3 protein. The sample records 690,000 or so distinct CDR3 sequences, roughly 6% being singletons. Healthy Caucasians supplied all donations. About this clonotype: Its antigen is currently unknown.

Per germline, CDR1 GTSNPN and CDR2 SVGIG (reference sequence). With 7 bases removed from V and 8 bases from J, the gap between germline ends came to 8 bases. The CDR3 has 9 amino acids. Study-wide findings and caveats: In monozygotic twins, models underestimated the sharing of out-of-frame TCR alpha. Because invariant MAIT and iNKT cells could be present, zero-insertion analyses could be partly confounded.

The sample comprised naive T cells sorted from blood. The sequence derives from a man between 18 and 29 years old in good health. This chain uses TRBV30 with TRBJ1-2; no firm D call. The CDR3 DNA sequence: TGTGCCTCCGGCTTCGGCTACACCTTC. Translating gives CASGFGYTF.